These T cell receptor beta chains were read from a single sample in a study of CD8+CD57+ T cells in acquired aplastic anemia. Via MiXCR, TCRdb re-called the reads, giving one row per CDR3 protein. Among 150,000 to 160,000 distinct CDR3 sequences listed, about 54% were seen once. The sample taken for sequencing was sorted CD4+, CD8+, or CD8+CD57+ T cells (not recorded which) from PBMCs. These receptors all come from a human donor with aplastic anemia. Each CDR3 is given with its conserved first and last residue. D genes are given only for firm matches. Clone sizes are given selectively: once, few, many, or a class where the clone is expanded.

J	size	D	V	DNA	CDR3
TRBJ2-7	once	NA	TRBV4-2	TGTGCCAGCAGCCCACAATCCTACGAGCAGTACTTC	CASSPQSYEQYF
TRBJ2-5	NA	NA	TRBV27	TGTGCCAGCGCAAACAGGGAGCAAGAGACCCAGTACTTC	CASANREQETQYF
TRBJ1-2	many	NA	TRBV12-3/TRBV12-4	TGTGCCAGCGGCTTGGGCTATGGCTACACCTTC	CASGLGYGYTF
TRBJ2-3	NA	TRBD2	TRBV24-1	TGTGCCACCAGTGATTTGGTGACTAGCGGGGGGAACACAGATACGCAGTATTTT	CATSDLVTSGGNTDTQYF
TRBJ1-6	NA	NA	TRBV2	TGTGCCAGTCATGACAGAGTTAATTCACCCCTCCACTTT	CASHDRVNSPLHF
TRBJ1-5	NA	NA	TRBV7-6	TGTGCCAGCAGCTTGACAGAGAACTATCAGCCCCAGCATTTT	CASSLTENYQPQHF
TRBJ2-1	NA	NA	TRBV11-2	TGTGCCAGCAGCCCCAGTAAAGACAAGTACAATGAGCAGTTCTTC	CASSPSKDKYNEQFF
TRBJ2-2	NA	NA	TRBV10-3	TGTGCCATCAGTAAACGCCCTCAGGTCACCGGGGAGCTGTTTTTT	CAISKRPQVTGELFF
TRBJ2-5	NA	TRBD1	TRBV24-1	TGTGCCACCAGTGCCCGGATAGACAGGGGGCCAGAGACCCAGTACTTC	CATSARIDRGPETQYF
TRBJ2-7	NA	TRBD2	TRBV20-1	TGCAGTGCTAGAGATTTGGCGGGGGGGCCCTTTTACGAGCAGTACTTC	CSARDLAGGPFYEQYF
TRBJ1-3	many	NA	TRBV10-3	TGTGCCATCAGTGAGTCCGTGGGAGGGACTGGAAACACCATATATTTT	CAISESVGGTGNTIYF
TRBJ1-5	NA	NA	TRBV15	TGTGCCACCAGCAGAGATCTTACAGGGAGCCAGCCCCAGCATTTT	CATSRDLTGSQPQHF
TRBJ1-6	NA	NA	TRBV12-3/TRBV12-4	TGTGCCAGCAGTTACGGGACACCGGGAAATAATTCACCCCTCCACTTT	CASSYGTPGNNSPLHF
TRBJ2-5	many	NA	TRBV4-2	TGTGCCAGCAGCCAAAACCTAGGGGGTGAGACCCAGTACTTC	CASSQNLGGETQYF
TRBJ2-1	NA	TRBD2	TRBV11-1	TGTGCCAGCAGCTCACCCATCGCTAGCGGGGGGGCCAATGAGCAGTTCTTC	CASSSPIASGGANEQFF
TRBJ2-7	NA	TRBD1	TRBV7-2	TGTGCCAGCAGCTTAGCCCCACAGGGGAACGAGCAGTACTTC	CASSLAPQGNEQYF
TRBJ1-3	many	NA	TRBV7-3	TGTGCCAGCAGCTTTACCCCATCCCCATCGCCTATAAACTCTGGAAACACCATATATTTT	CASSFTPSPSPINSGNTIYF
TRBJ1-3	NA	NA	TRBV9	TGTGCCAGCAGCGGGACGGACACTAGCTCTGGAAACACCATATATTTT	CASSGTDTSSGNTIYF
TRBJ1-6	NA	NA	TRBV20-1	TGCAGTGCTAGTACCCCGGTGGGGCCCCTCCACTTT	CSASTPVGPLHF
TRBJ1-2	NA	NA	TRBV20-1	TGCAGTGCTAGGAACACGGCGGACTATGGCTACACCTTC	CSARNTADYGYTF
TRBJ1-1	NA	NA	TRBV11-2	TGTGCCAGCAGCTCAATTTCGTCTGGTCGGGGCTCGGGAGCTTTCTTT	CASSSISSGRGSGAFF
TRBJ2-2	many	NA	TRBV6-4	TGTGCCAGCAGTGACACTCCACGAGCGAACACCGGGGAGCTGTTTTTT	CASSDTPRANTGELFF
TRBJ2-3	NA	TRBD2	TRBV10-3	TGTGCCATCAGTGAGACCTCATCTAGCGGAGATACGCAGTATTTT	CAISETSSSGDTQYF
TRBJ1-1	many	TRBD1	TRBV6-5	TGTGCCAGCAGCCGCCCCGGGGGACAGAAAGCTTTCTTT	CASSRPGGQKAFF
TRBJ2-1	NA	TRBD1	TRBV19	TGTGCCAGTTCCGGTCAGGGGGTGACGAGGACCTACAATGAGCAGTTCTTC	CASSGQGVTRTYNEQFF
TRBJ2-5	many	NA	TRBV6-5	TGTGCCAGCAGTTACTCGTCCTGGGGCCAAGAGACCCAGTACTTC	CASSYSSWGQETQYF
TRBJ2-2	NA	NA	TRBV4-1	TGCGCCAGCAGCCGACAAACCTCCGGGCAGGGGAACACCGGGGAGCTGTTTTTT	CASSRQTSGQGNTGELFF
TRBJ1-4	NA	NA	TRBV6-1	TGTGCCAGCAGTGAACGCCGAAATGAAAAACTGTTTTTT	CASSERRNEKLFF
TRBJ1-6	few	TRBD1	TRBV5-4	TGTGCCAGCAGCTACGGGTGGGTAGGGACAGGAGTTTCACCCCTCCACTTT	CASSYGWVGTGVSPLHF
TRBJ2-3	few	NA	TRBV6-2/TRBV6-3	TGTGCCAGCAGTTACAACAGAGATACGCAGTATTTT	CASSYNRDTQYF
TRBJ2-3	NA	TRBD2	TRBV19	TGTGCCAGTAGTATTACAGCGGGGGACACAGATACGCAGTATTTT	CASSITAGDTDTQYF
TRBJ2-2	few	NA	TRBV11-2	TGTGCCAGCAGCTCCTCCCTTAGGTCTGTAAACACCGGGGAGCTGTTTTTT	CASSSSLRSVNTGELFF
TRBJ2-1	NA	TRBD2	TRBV4-2	TGTGCCAGCAGCGGATGGGATCTAGCGGGAGAATCCTTTGAGCAGTTCTTC	CASSGWDLAGESFEQFF
TRBJ2-3	NA	NA	TRBV2	TGTGCCAGGGAAGAGGGGGGTAGTAGCACAGATACGCAGTATTTT	CAREEGGSSTDTQYF
TRBJ2-1	NA	NA	TRBV29-1	TGCAGCGGGGGGGGCGATGAGCAGTTCTTC	CSGGGDEQFF
TRBJ2-5	NA	NA	TRBV7-8	TGTGCCAGCAGCCTAGGACCTCCCCAAGGGACCCAGTACTTC	CASSLGPPQGTQYF
TRBJ2-3	NA	NA	TRBV20-1	TGCAGTGCTAGGGTAGCAATCACAGATACGCAGTATTTT	CSARVAITDTQYF
TRBJ2-1	NA	NA	TRBV15	TGTGCCACCAGCAGAGCTTTGGGACTCCCTCAGAATGAGCAGTTCTTC	CATSRALGLPQNEQFF
TRBJ2-2	many	NA	TRBV7-6	TGTGCCAGCAGCTTAAGGGGGGGTCGGAACACCGGGGAGCTGTTTTTT	CASSLRGGRNTGELFF
TRBJ1-1	few	NA	TRBV29-1	TGCAGCGCCTTCTTGAACACTGAAGCTTTCTTT	CSAFLNTEAFF
TRBJ2-7	NA	NA	TRBV5-1	TGCGCCAGCAGCTTGGCCTCCATATACTACGAGCAGTACTTC	CASSLASIYYEQYF
TRBJ1-5	many	NA	TRBV6-1	TGTGCCAGCAGTGAAGAGGTAAGATCGGCCCAGCATTTT	CASSEEVRSAQHF
TRBJ2-5	many	NA	TRBV5-1	TGCGCCAGCAGCTTGGGGGGGGGCCAAGGAGAGACCCAGTACTTC	CASSLGGGQGETQYF
TRBJ2-6	few	TRBD1	TRBV2	TGTGCCAGCAGTGAACAGGGGGCCGGGGCCAACGTCCTGACTTTC	CASSEQGAGANVLTF
TRBJ2-7	many	NA	TRBV12-3/TRBV12-4	TGTGCCAGCAGTTCCGGGACCTTCCCTCTCTACGAGCAGTACTTC	CASSSGTFPLYEQYF
TRBJ2-1	many	NA	TRBV6-2/TRBV6-3	TGTGCCAGCAGTTCCCCGGGGGTGTCCAATGAGCAGTTCTTC	CASSSPGVSNEQFF
TRBJ2-7	NA	NA	TRBV10-3	TGTGCCATCAGTGAGTTCGCGGGGCAAGCGGAACAGCAGTACTTC	CAISEFAGQAEQQYF
TRBJ1-1	many	NA	TRBV9	TGTGCCAGCAGCGTAGGCGGGGTAAGTGAAGCTTTCTTT	CASSVGGVSEAFF
TRBJ2-3	NA	NA	TRBV5-1	TGCGCCAGCAGCTTGGGGTGGGAAAGCACAGATACGCAGTATTTT	CASSLGWESTDTQYF
TRBJ2-1	many	NA	TRBV6-1	TGTGCCAGCAAGCTAGAGGGGGTCGGCTATGAGCAGTTCTTC	CASKLEGVGYEQFF
TRBJ2-1	few	TRBD1	TRBV29-1	TGCAGCGTACCTAAGACAGGGTGGTCGGGCAATGAGCAGTTCTTC	CSVPKTGWSGNEQFF
TRBJ2-2	NA	TRBD2	TRBV10-3	TGTGCCACCCGTAGCGGGAGGGACACCGGGGAGCTGTTTTTT	CATRSGRDTGELFF
TRBJ1-1	many	NA	TRBV7-9	TGTGCCAGCAGCTTAGGGGATTTGGGGGCCACTGAAGCTTTCTTT	CASSLGDLGATEAFF
TRBJ2-5	few	NA	TRBV30	TGTGCCTGGAGTAATTGGAAGGAACAAGAGACCCAGTACTTC	CAWSNWKEQETQYF
TRBJ2-3	NA	TRBD1	TRBV24-1	TGTGCCACCAGTGACTCGCTGACAGGGGATACGCAGTATTTT	CATSDSLTGDTQYF
TRBJ1-1	NA	NA	TRBV10-3	TGTGCCATCAGTGAGTCGTTGGGGCTTGAAGCTTCCTTT	CAISESLGLEASF
TRBJ1-5	NA	NA	TRBV5-6	TGTGCCAGCAGCTTGGGGGCAGGGCGGAATCAGCCCCAGCATTTT	CASSLGAGRNQPQHF
TRBJ1-6	NA	NA	TRBV12-3/TRBV12-4	TGTGCCAGCAGTTTAACAGACCTTAATTCACCCCTCCACTTT	CASSLTDLNSPLHF
TRBJ1-5	NA	TRBD1	TRBV27	TGTGCCAGCAGCGGACAGGGTGGCAATCAGCCCCAGCATTTT	CASSGQGGNQPQHF